The 30 T cell receptor beta chains below were found in one sample sequenced in a study of cytomegalovirus exposure and HLA in healthy donors. The PCR made use of 60 Vbeta and 13 Jbeta primers. The protocol was immunoSEQ multiplex PCR, while the TCRdb copy is restricted to in-frame clones and leaves out a portion. The sample includes about 150,000 clones, about 71% of them seen just once. Sequencing was performed on PBMCs. The origin of the receptors is an older woman in good health and CMV-seropositive.

V is TRBV11-3 and J is TRBJ2-7; D is ambiguous. The V end lost 5 bases, the J end lost 3 bases, and 11 bases lay between the germline ends. From germline, CDR1 is SGHNT and CDR2 YENEEA. The length of the CDR3 is 13 residues. The CDR3 protein is CASSPRHGYEQYF. CDR3 nucleotide sequence: TGTGCCAGCAGCCCCAGACACGGCTACGAGCAGTACTTC. The variable domain in full, completed from reference TRBV11-3 and TRBJ2-7, reads EAGVVQSPRYKIIEKKQPVAFWCNPISGHNTLYWYLQNLGQGPELLIRYENEEAVDDSQLPKDRFSAERLKGVDSTLKIQPAELGDSAVYLCASSPRHGYEQYFGPGTRLTVT.

V gene TRBV7-3 combines with J gene TRBJ2-3; tentative D call: TRBD1 (6 bases). The germline CDR1 and CDR2 sequences are SGHTA and FQGTGA. The CDR3 extends over 15 amino acids. Trimming left V 1 base short and J 4 bases short, with 12 bases between. The CDR3 DNA reads as TGTGCCAGCAGCTTAAATCAGGGGCCCGCAGATACGCAGTATTTT. Translating it yields CASSLNQGPADTQYF.

This rearrangement joins TRBV4-1 to TRBJ1-1, with D possibly being TRBD1 (6 bases). V was clipped by 2 bases and J by 2 bases, with 15 bases between them. Germline CDR1 and CDR2: MGHRA and YSYEKL. There are 16 residues in the CDR3. The CDR3 DNA reads as TGCGCCAGCAGCCAAACGGACAGACAGCCTAACACTGAAGCTTTCTTT. This encodes CASSQTDRQPNTEAFF.

V is TRBV7-2 and J is TRBJ2-7; D gene uncertain. V was clipped by 3 bases and J by 6 bases, with 9 bases between them. Germline CDR1 and CDR2: SGHTA and FQGNSA. The CDR3 is 12 residues long. The CDR3 bases are TGTGCCAGCAGCTTCCGTGCGGCCGAGCAGTACTTC. Amino acids: CASSFRAAEQYF.

V is TRBV7-8 and J is TRBJ1-5, with a tentative D call TRBD1 (6 bases). The CDR3 is made up of 18 amino acids. The ends were cut back, 5 bases at V and 0 bases at J, with 20 bases in the middle. Germline V gene data show CDR1 as SGHVS and CDR2 as FQNEAQ. The CDR3 spells CASSPRQGRGYSNQPQHF. CDR3 sequence (DNA): TGTGCCAGCAGCCCACGGCAGGGTAGGGGGTATAGCAATCAGCCCCAGCATTTT. The full variable domain, in which reference TRBV7-8 and TRBJ1-5 provide the parts outside the CDR3, is GAGVSQSPRYKVAKRGQDVALRCDPISGHVSLFWYQQALGQGPEFLTYFQNEAQLDKSGLPSDRFFAERPEGSVSTLKIQRTQQEDSAVYLCASSPRQGRGYSNQPQHFGDGTRLSIL.

The chain joins TRBV4-2 to TRBJ1-2; D is unresolved. The CDR3 runs 15 residues. The germline CDR1 and CDR2 sequences are LGHNA and YNFKEQ. V shed 0 bases and J shed 4 bases, with 12 bases lying between them. CDR3 residues: CASSQDREGIYGYTF. DNA for the CDR3: TGTGCCAGCAGCCAAGATCGGGAGGGTATCTATGGCTACACCTTC.

CDR3 DNA: TGCAGCGTCAAGGACAGGGGGCCTAATGAAAAACTGTTTTTT. It yields the protein CSVKDRGPNEKLFF. The J gene is TRBJ1-4, the V gene TRBV29-1; 11 positions match TRBD1. The V gene end was trimmed by 6 bases and the J gene end by 3 bases; junction bases not matched to a gene: 3. The CDR3 runs to 14 residues. Germline lookup yields CDR1 SQVTM and CDR2 ANQGSEA.

The chain is built from TRBV28 and TRBJ1-2, with D tentatively TRBD1 (5 bases). Germline values: CDR1 MDHEN, CDR2 SYDVKM. The CDR3 runs 13 residues. This CDR3 is CGTDTNSGYGYTF. CDR3 nucleotides: TGTGGCACAGACACAAACTCAGGGTATGGCTACACCTTC.

The rearrangement joins TRBV5-4 to TRBJ1-2; 7 nucleotides agree with TRBD1. The CDR3 has 14 amino acids. V was pared by 3 bases and J by 6 bases, with 8 bases of the junction left unmatched. The germline V gene has CDR1 SGHNT and CDR2 YYREEE (reference sequence). CDR3 region: CASSSGGTRDGYTF. The CDR3 nucleotides are TGTGCCAGCAGCTCAGGGGGGACAAGAGATGGCTACACCTTC. Full variable domain (remainder filled in from reference TRBV5-4 and TRBJ1-2): ETGVTQSPTHLIKTRGQQVTLRCSSQSGHNTVSWYQQALGQGPQFIFQYYREEENGRGNFPPRFSGLQFPNYSSELNVNALELDDSALYLCASSSGGTRDGYTFGSGTRLTVV.

The chain uses TRBV5-1 and TRBJ2-7; D is unclear. With 0 bases removed from V and 0 bases from J, the gap between germline ends came to 10 bases. Germline CDR1 reads SGHRS; CDR2 reads YFSETQ. CDR3 size: 15 residues. CDR3 amino acids: CASSLESVSSYEQYF. CDR3 nucleotide sequence: TGCGCCAGCAGCTTGGAAAGTGTCAGCTCCTACGAGCAGTACTTC. The variable domain in full, with the rest retrieved from reference TRBV5-1 and TRBJ2-7, is KAGVTQTPRYLIKTRGQQVTLSCSPISGHRSVSWYQQTPGQGLQFLFEYFSETQRNKGNFPGRFSGRQFSNSRSEMNVSTLELGDSALYLCASSLESVSSYEQYFGPGTRLTVT.

The chain carries TRBV5-1 and TRBJ2-1; 8 nucleotides align to TRBD1. Trimming removed 0 bases from V and 10 bases from J; junction bases left unmatched: 6. The CDR3 covers 14 residues. Germline values: CDR1 SGHRS, CDR2 YFSETQ. For the CDR3, the DNA is TGCGCCAGCAGCTTGGAGGACAGGGTAAGGGAGCAGTTCTTC. Translation: CASSLEDRVREQFF.

The chain uses TRBV14 and TRBJ1-2; TRBD1 might be the D (5 bases). There are 14 residues in the CDR3. Looked up from germline, CDR1 is SGHDN and CDR2 is FVKESK. Trimming removed 1 base at V and 7 bases at J, with 13 bases between. The CDR3, as DNA: TGTGCCAGCAGCCAAGTCCCGGCCAGGGCTGGCTACACCTTC. Protein sequence: CASSQVPARAGYTF.

This clone turned up a few times. This rearrangement joins TRBV6-1 to TRBJ1-2, with TRBD1 identical over 8 bases. CDR1 is MNHNS, CDR2 SASEGT, per germline. The CDR3 loop spans 13 amino acids. V lost 2 bases to trimming and J lost 8 bases; unmatched junction nucleotides: 4. DNA for the CDR3: TGTGCCAGCAGTGAAAACAGGGGGAAAGGCTACACCTTC. Protein product: CASSENRGKGYTF.

The chain recombines TRBV7-8 with TRBJ1-5; D is perhaps TRBD1 (5 bases). CDR3 size: 14 residues. Germline V lookup: CDR1 SGHVS, CDR2 FQNEAQ. V dropped 5 bases and J dropped 6 bases, with 14 bases sitting between them. The CDR3 region is CASSERRRGQPQHF. DNA for the CDR3: TGTGCCAGCAGCGAACGACGGAGGGGTCAGCCCCAGCATTTT.

Only a few counts were recorded for this clone. J is TRBJ1-4 and V is TRBV6-6, with D maybe TRBD1 (6 bases). The CDR3 spans 14 residues. Per the germline V gene, CDR1 is MNHNY and CDR2 is SVGAGI (reference sequence). Trimming removed 6 bases at V and 4 bases at J, with 12 bases between. The CDR3 DNA is TGTGCCAGCAGACAGGGAGCAGGTAATGAAAAACTGTTTTTT. Translating it yields CASRQGAGNEKLFF.

A remark on this clone: Additional DNA sequences in this sample encode the identical CDR3. J is TRBJ1-1 and V is TRBV19, with 7 bases matching TRBD1. This CDR3 is 14 amino acids long. Looked up from germline, CDR1 is LNHDA and CDR2 is SQIVND (reference sequence). V was clipped by 5 bases and J by 1 base; unmatched bases: 4. DNA of the CDR3: TGTGCCAGTAGTCTGGGACAGCGGAACACTGAAGCTTTCTTT. It yields the protein CASSLGQRNTEAFF.

V gene TRBV28 combines with J gene TRBJ1-4, with 9 bases lining up with TRBD1. This CDR3 contains 14 residues. The trim removed 3 bases at V and 7 bases at J, leaving 3 bases unmatched. Germline V CDR1 and CDR2: MDHEN, SYDVKM. CDR3 in DNA: TGTGCCAGCAGTTTGGGACAGGGCGGTGAAAAACTGTTTTTT. This sequence encodes CASSLGQGGEKLFF.

The genes are TRBV7-9 and TRBJ1-3; perhaps TRBD1 as D (5 bases). The CDR3 runs to 16 residues. Germline V gene data show CDR1 as SEHNR and CDR2 as FQNEAQ (reference sequence). Trimming stripped 1 base from V and 0 bases from J, with 10 bases between. This CDR3 is CASSLGGGRSGNTIYF. In DNA, the CDR3 is TGTGCCAGCAGCTTAGGGGGGGGACGCTCTGGAAACACCATATATTTT.

This clone was found a few times. The V call is TRBV9, the J call TRBJ2-7; 9 nucleotides match TRBD2. This CDR3 has 14 residues. The ends lost 4 bases at V and 6 bases at J; junction bases unmatched: 8. Germline CDR1 reads SGDLS; CDR2 reads YYNGEE. The CDR3 region is CASSPGSGSPEQYF. The CDR3 DNA reads as TGTGCCAGCAGCCCAGGTAGCGGGAGCCCCGAGCAGTACTTC.

This chain links TRBV15 with TRBJ2-1, with D possibly TRBD2 on 6 matching bases. Trimming stripped 2 bases from V and 10 bases from J, with 21 bases between. The CDR3 covers 16 residues. Germline V lookup: CDR1 LNHNV, CDR2 YYDKDF (reference sequence). The CDR3 nucleotides read TGTGCCACCAGCAGATCTCCGGGACTGGCCCTATTGGAGCAGTTCTTC. This sequence encodes CATSRSPGLALLEQFF. The whole variable domain, filled in from reference TRBV15 and TRBJ2-1, reads DAMVIQNPRYQVTQFGKPVTLSCSQTLNHNVMYWYQQKSSQAPKLLFHYYDKDFNNEADTPDNFQSRRPNTSFCFLDIRSPGLGDTAMYLCATSRSPGLALLEQFFGPGTRLTVL.

The J gene is TRBJ1-1, the V gene TRBV12-5; TRBD1 is a possible D gene (5 bases). The V gene's germline CDR1 is LGHNT and CDR2 FRNRAP. V lost 1 base, J lost 3 bases, and 9 bases lay in between. The CDR3 totals 14 residues. CDR3 coding DNA: TGTGCTAGTGGTTTGGGAATAGGGGACACTGAAGCTTTCTTT. This gives the protein CASGLGIGDTEAFF.

The chain couples TRBV5-1 to TRBJ1-5; D uncertain. The germline V gene has CDR1 SGHRS and CDR2 YFSETQ. The length of the CDR3 is 15 residues. Trimming took off 4 bases at V and 0 bases at J, with 11 bases between the two ends. CDR3 nucleotides: TGCGCCAGCAGCCCGACTCCTGGTAGCAATCAGCCCCAGCATTTT. Amino acid sequence: CASSPTPGSNQPQHF.

The CDR3, as DNA: TGTGCCAGCAGTATTACCGCACAGGGCGCCCGGACAGATACGCAGTATTTT. Residues: CASSITAQGARTDTQYF. The chain recombines TRBV28 with TRBJ2-3; perhaps TRBD1 as D (6 bases). CDR3 length: 17 residues. V was shortened by 5 bases and J by 3 bases, with 21 bases between the two germline ends. The V gene's germline CDR1 is MDHEN and CDR2 SYDVKM.

The V and J genes are TRBV27 and TRBJ2-6, with a weak D call TRBD1 (6 bases). Trimming left V 2 bases short and J 0 bases short, with 14 bases between. The CDR3 has 18 residues. Per germline, CDR1 MNHEY and CDR2 SMNVEV (reference sequence). In nucleotides, the CDR3 is TGTGCCAGCAGTTTAGGTGGGGGCGCTTTCTCTGGGGCCAACGTCCTGACTTTC. Translation: CASSLGGGAFSGANVLTF.

Only a few counts were recorded for this clone. The chain has TRBV25-1 and TRBJ2-5, with a possible D match to TRBD1 (5 bases). V was shortened by 5 bases and J by 1 base, with 14 bases between the two germline ends. Germline V gives CDR1 MGHDK, CDR2 SYGVNS. The CDR3 length is 15 residues. In DNA form, the CDR3 reads TGTGCCAGCAGTCAGGCAGGGCTGGTCCAAGAGACCCAGTACTTC. It encodes CASSQAGLVQETQYF.

Only a few counts were recorded for this clone. The chain has TRBV6-6 and TRBJ2-5; D may be TRBD2 (5 bases). The germline gives CDR1 MNHNY, CDR2 SVGAGI (reference sequence). V lost 6 bases and J 4 bases, leaving 18 bases between the germline ends. The length of the CDR3 is 15 residues. The CDR3 protein is CASSPSIGWGETQYF. As DNA, the CDR3 is TGTGCCAGCAGCCCTAGCATCGGGTGGGGAGAGACCCAGTACTTC.

This clone was found once. The gene calls are TRBV25-1 and TRBJ1-2; D remains ambiguous. CDR3 length equals 15 residues. V was trimmed by 4 bases and J by 6 bases, leaving 18 bases between them. Germline lookup yields CDR1 MGHDK and CDR2 SYGVNS. The CDR3 here is CASSGSGLFTDGYTF. The CDR3 DNA sequence: TGTGCCAGCAGTGGCTCAGGACTTTTTACGGATGGCTACACCTTC.

This rearrangement joins TRBV5-1 to TRBJ2-5, with 11 bases fitting TRBD2. Per germline, CDR1 SGHRS and CDR2 YFSETQ. The ends lost 0 bases at V and 3 bases at J; junction bases unmatched: 4. The CDR3 sequence is 16 residues long. The CDR3 is CASSLAGTSGKETQYF. In DNA, the CDR3 is TGCGCCAGCAGCTTGGCGGGGACTAGCGGCAAAGAGACCCAGTACTTC.

The gene calls are TRBV29-1 and TRBJ2-5; no reliable D call. The last part of the DNA fits TRBJ2-7 better; the J call may be wrong. Germline lookup yields CDR1 SQVTM and CDR2 ANQGSEA. This CDR3 is 13 amino acids long. CDR3 bases: TGCAGCGTTGAAGGTGCCCTGGGCTACGAGCAGTACTTC. It specifies CSVEGALGYEQYF.

V gene TRBV30 combines with J gene TRBJ2-5; D is ambiguous. The CDR3 loop spans 16 amino acids. CDR1 and CDR2 from the germline V gene are GTSNPN and SVGIG (reference sequence). V was shortened by 0 bases and J by 0 bases, with 14 bases between the two germline ends. CDR3 sequence (DNA): TGTGCCTGGAGTGTACCTGGCAGATACGACCAAGAGACCCAGTACTTC. Its translation is CAWSVPGRYDQETQYF.